One sample yielded the 27 T cell receptor beta chains listed below, sequenced in a study of CD8+ T cells in alopecia areata. RNA extraction and reverse transcription yielded cDNA as sequencing template. Here immunoSEQ multiplex PCR was the method, and the copy in TCRdb shows in-frame clones only, minus some. The profile covers 150,000 to 200,000 clones, with over 50% appearing a single time and about 14% taken by the ten largest. The starting material was CD4+ T cells sorted from blood, obtained at week 0. Receptor source: a human donor with alopecia areata.

This clone showed up just a few times. CDR3 protein: CASSPPGTGGRGANVLTF. The CDR3 nucleotides read TGTGCCAGCTCACCTCCCGGGACAGGGGGCAGGGGGGCCAACGTCCTGACTTTC. The genes are TRBV18 and TRBJ2-6; TRBD1 agrees at 12 bases. Germline CDR1 and CDR2: KGHSH and LQKENI. V trimming: 3 bases; J trimming: 4 bases; junction bases outside the gene matches: 7. This CDR3 contains 18 residues.

V and J are TRBV28 and TRBJ1-1, with 12 bases matching TRBD1. This CDR3 region has 16 residues. In germline, CDR1 is MDHEN, CDR2 SYDVKM. V dropped 5 bases and J dropped 6; count of bases not matched to a gene: 10. As DNA, the CDR3 is TGTGCCAGCAGTAACACACCCGGGACAGGGGGCTCTGAAGCTTTCTTT. Residues: CASSNTPGTGGSEAFF.

The rearrangement links TRBV6-5 to TRBJ1-2; 7 bases map to TRBD1. This CDR3 has 15 amino acids. V lost 5 bases and J lost 3; bases outside the gene matches: 9. CDR1 and CDR2 (germline): MNHEY, SVGAGI. The CDR3 DNA reads TGTGCCAGCAGTCCAGGGGGAGGGCGCGACTATGGCTACACCTTC. It codes for CASSPGGGRDYGYTF.

The V and J genes are TRBV14 and TRBJ2-3, with D unresolved. With 1 base removed from V and 6 bases from J, the gap between germline ends came to 2 bases. Germline CDR1 is SGHDN and CDR2 is FVKESK. This CDR3 has 11 residues. In DNA form, the CDR3 reads TGTGCCAGCAGCCAAGTGGATACGCAGTATTTT. Residues: CASSQVDTQYF.

The chain is built from TRBV9 and TRBJ1-3; TRBD1 aligns across 9 bases. Germline CDR1 and CDR2: SGDLS and YYNGEE. J was trimmed by 4 bases and V by 4 bases; bases with no gene match: 6. The CDR3 has 15 amino acids. CDR3: CASSLQGAGGNTIYF. CDR3 DNA: TGTGCCAGCAGCCTACAGGGGGCCGGGGGAAACACCATATATTTT.

The chain is built from TRBV29-1 and TRBJ2-1; the match to TRBD1 covers 8 bases. Germline V gives CDR1 SQVTM, CDR2 ANQGSEA. CDR3 size: 17 residues. The V and J ends lost 3 bases and 0 bases, in that order; junction bases with no gene match: 10. CDR3 nucleotides: TGCAGCGTTGAGCGCAGGGGGCCCCTCAGCTCCTACAATGAGCAGTTCTTC. Its translation is CSVERRGPLSSYNEQFF.

J is TRBJ1-2 and V is TRBV30, with 7 positions matching TRBD1. The CDR3 covers 16 residues. Germline lookup yields CDR1 GTSNPN and CDR2 SVGIG (reference sequence). V lost 1 base and J lost 2; bases outside the gene matches: 10. The CDR3 bases are TGTGCCTGGAGTGCTCTAGGGACAGCTGAAAACTATGGCTACACCTTC. This codes for CAWSALGTAENYGYTF.

The rearrangement links TRBV30 to TRBJ1-1; D is unclear. Germline V gene lookup returns CDR1 GTSNPN and CDR2 SVGIG (reference sequence). V lost 0 bases and J 1 base, leaving 12 bases between the germline ends. This CDR3 has 15 residues. CDR3 sequence (DNA): TGTGCCTGGAGTGTACTTCGGGAGAGGAACACTGAAGCTTTCTTT. Translation gives CAWSVLRERNTEAFF.

The rearrangement uses TRBV6-6 and TRBJ1-1, with unresolved D. Germline CDR1 and CDR2: MNHNY and SVGAGI (reference sequence). The V gene lost 4 bases and the J gene lost 0 bases, with 6 bases spanning the gap. The CDR3 is 13 amino acids. The CDR3 DNA is TGTGCCAGCAGTTCCACACTGAACACTGAAGCTTTCTTT. Translating gives CASSSTLNTEAFF.

J is TRBJ2-5 and V is TRBV7-2, with D hard to call. This CDR3 contains 12 residues. Germline CDR1 reads SGHTA; CDR2 reads FQGNSA. The ends were cut back, 10 bases at V and 1 base at J, with 10 bases in the middle. CDR3 in amino acids: CATTKVQETQYF. Here the CDR3 DNA reads TGTGCCACCACGAAAGTCCAAGAGACCCAGTACTTC.

J is TRBJ2-7 and V is TRBV29-1; D is unclear. CDR1 SQVTM and CDR2 ANQGSEA come from the germline V gene. The V and J ends lost 4 bases and 2 bases respectively, with 12 bases between them. The CDR3 runs to 13 residues. CDR3 protein: CSVASQLTYEQYF. The CDR3 DNA sequence: TGCAGCGTTGCCAGTCAGTTGACCTACGAGCAGTACTTC.

The chain couples TRBV29-1 to TRBJ1-2; D unresolved. V shed 6 bases and J shed 5 bases, with 19 bases lying between them. This CDR3 is built from 14 residues. The germline gives CDR1 SQVTM, CDR2 ANQGSEA. CDR3 protein: CSVYIDTGGYGYTF. CDR3 coding DNA: TGCAGCGTCTACATCGACACGGGAGGTTATGGCTACACCTTC.

In this sample, this clone turned up a few times. The V call is TRBV5-1, the J call TRBJ1-1; no clear D. This CDR3 is built from 13 residues. The germline V and J ends were trimmed by 0 bases and 4 bases, with 7 bases remaining between them. Germline CDR1 is SGHRS and CDR2 is YFSETQ. Here the CDR3 reads CASSLAVGTEAFF. CDR3 in DNA: TGCGCCAGCAGCTTGGCGGTTGGCACTGAAGCTTTCTTT.

J is TRBJ1-3 and V is TRBV27; D remains unclear. V was pared by 5 bases and J by 4 bases, with 9 bases between. Germline assignment: CDR1 MNHEY and CDR2 SMNVEV (reference sequence). This CDR3 is built from 13 residues. CDR3 residues: CASSPRGGNTIYF. The CDR3 DNA is TGTGCCAGCAGTCCGCGCGGAGGAAACACCATATATTTT.

The rearrangement joins TRBV20-1 to TRBJ2-3; no clear D. In germline, CDR1 is DFQATT, CDR2 SNEGSKA (reference sequence). This CDR3 contains 11 residues. Trimming removed 6 bases from V and 4 bases from J, with 8 bases in between. The CDR3 sequence is CSAAPADTQYF. CDR3 DNA: TGCAGTGCCGCACCCGCAGATACGCAGTATTTT.

The gene calls are TRBV25-1 and TRBJ2-7; TRBD1 or TRBD2 may be the D gene (5 bases each). Trimming left V 7 bases short and J 0 bases short, with 13 bases between. This CDR3 is built from 14 residues. Germline values: CDR1 MGHDK, CDR2 SYGVNS. CDR3 loop: CASTVAGSSYEQYF. CDR3 sequence (DNA): TGTGCCAGCACGGTCGCAGGGAGCTCCTACGAGCAGTACTTC.

The table lists this clone with many counts. The chain combines TRBV19 with TRBJ2-3; no clear D. CDR1 and CDR2 (germline): LNHDA, SQIVND (reference sequence). The V end was cut by 0 bases, the J end by 4 bases, with 11 bases between. The CDR3 loop spans 15 amino acids. The CDR3 DNA reads TGTGCCAGTAGTATAGAAGGGTATCTCCCAGATACGCAGTATTTT. As protein: CASSIEGYLPDTQYF.

This clone was recorded a few times. The rearrangement links TRBV11-2 to TRBJ2-1; D is unresolved. Germline loops: CDR1 SGHAT, CDR2 FQNNGV. This CDR3 has 13 amino acids. Trimming shortened V by 6 bases and J by 7 bases, and 13 bases separated the two germline ends. Written as DNA, the CDR3 is TGTGCCAGCAGGGGTACGCAAACAAATGAGCAGTTCTTC. This sequence encodes CASRGTQTNEQFF. The variable domain in full, completed from reference TRBV11-2 and TRBJ2-1, reads EAGVAQSPRYKIIEKRQSVAFWCNPISGHATLYWYQQILGQGPKLLIQFQNNGVVDDSQLPKDRFSAERLKGVDSTLKIQPAKLEDSAVYLCASRGTQTNEQFFGPGTRLTVL.

The V gene is TRBV14, the J gene TRBJ2-5, with D perhaps TRBD1 or TRBD2 (6 bases each). With the DNA end fitting TRBJ2-7 better, the J assignment may be wrong. There are 15 residues in the CDR3. Germline V gives CDR1 SGHDN, CDR2 FVKESK. The CDR3 protein is CASSQVGGSSYEQYF. CDR3 sequence (DNA): TGTGCCAGCAGCCAAGTGGGGGGCAGCTCCTACGAGCAGTACTTC.

J is TRBJ2-5 and V is TRBV5-1, with 9 bases identical to TRBD1. After removal of 4 bases from V and 5 bases from J, the junction contained 9 bases not matched to a gene. The CDR3 is 15 residues long. Germline V gene lookup returns CDR1 SGHRS and CDR2 YFSETQ. Here the CDR3 DNA reads TGCGCCAGCAGCGCCACACAGGGGGCCCTGGAGACCCAGTACTTC. Its translation is CASSATQGALETQYF.

The V and J genes are TRBV29-1 and TRBJ2-7, with a tentative D call TRBD1 (6 bases). This CDR3 has 11 amino acids. Between the trimmed V and J ends, which lost 2 bases and 5 bases, there was a span of 7 bases. The germline V gene encodes CDR1 SQVTM and CDR2 ANQGSEA. The CDR3: CSVESGDEQYF. As DNA, the CDR3 is TGCAGCGTTGAATCAGGGGACGAGCAGTACTTC.

This clone was observed a handful of times. V is TRBV10-3 and J is TRBJ2-5; D unresolved. The V gene's germline CDR1 is ENHRY and CDR2 SYGVKD. Trimming stripped 2 bases from V and 7 bases from J, with 11 bases between. The CDR3 is 13 amino acids. CDR3 sequence: CAISETPWGTQYF. DNA for the CDR3: TGTGCCATCAGTGAGACACCCTGGGGGACCCAGTACTTC.

This clone showed up just once. This chain connects TRBV29-1 to TRBJ2-1; TRBD2 matches 8 bases. Germline-derived CDR1 and CDR2 are SQVTM and ANQGSEA. This CDR3 contains 14 residues. Germline trimming cut 3 bases from V and 8 bases from J; bases unmatched to any gene: 9. This chain's CDR3 is CSVEESGGRDEQFF. The CDR3, as DNA: TGCAGCGTTGAGGAAAGCGGGGGCCGGGATGAGCAGTTCTTC.

The CDR3 here is CASSRTGQLTGELFF. The CDR3, as DNA: TGCGCCAGCAGCCGGACGGGACAGTTGACCGGGGAGCTGTTTTTT. The chain uses TRBV5-1 and TRBJ2-2; 7 bases map to TRBD1. This CDR3 has 15 residues. Germline CDR1 SGHRS, CDR2 YFSETQ. J was trimmed by 5 bases and V by 4 bases; bases with no gene match: 8. The variable domain in full, with the rest retrieved from reference TRBV5-1 and TRBJ2-2, is KAGVTQTPRYLIKTRGQQVTLSCSPISGHRSVSWYQQTPGQGLQFLFEYFSETQRNKGNFPGRFSGRQFSNSRSEMNVSTLELGDSALYLCASSRTGQLTGELFFGEGSRLTVL.

DNA of the CDR3: TGTGCCAGCAGTGGTGGGACAGGGGGTTATTCACCCCTCCACTTT. Residues: CASSGGTGGYSPLHF. The chain links TRBV27 to TRBJ1-6, with TRBD1 matching over 11 bases. The CDR3 contains 15 residues. The germline V gene encodes CDR1 MNHEY and CDR2 SMNVEV (reference sequence). V lost 5 bases, J lost 8 bases, and 5 bases stayed unmatched.

J is TRBJ1-3 and V is TRBV30; D remains ambiguous. Trimming took off 0 bases at V and 8 bases at J, with 8 bases between the two ends. Germline V gives CDR1 GTSNPN, CDR2 SVGIG (reference sequence). This CDR3 has 12 residues. The CDR3 DNA reads TGTGCCTGGAGTGTATATCGGGACACCATATATTTT. Translated: CAWSVYRDTIYF.

The chain employs TRBV29-1 and TRBJ2-3; 10 bases are a match to TRBD2. Germline V gene data show CDR1 as SQVTM and CDR2 as ANQGSEA. V lost 7 bases and J lost 2; bases outside the gene matches: 9. The CDR3 has 15 residues. The CDR3 sequence is CSGHTSGENTDTQYF. Here the CDR3 DNA reads TGCAGCGGCCACACTAGCGGGGAGAACACAGATACGCAGTATTTT.